The following is a TCR beta chain sequence with its context. The data were obtained in a study of blood T cell repertoires in COVID-19. Overall study: The origin of the acute and convalescent COVID-19 samples was the United States, Italy and Spain.

Assignments of participants to cohorts depended upon their own reported clinical history. In the authors' workflow: The assay estimated nucleated cells by amplifying reference gene primers. Sequencing was performed with immunoSEQ multiplex PCR; in TCRdb, only in-frame clones are kept and a portion is missing. D and trimming come from the DNA, and the V and J calls and clone size come from that table. The sample lists 350,000 to 400,000 clones, approximately 90% occurring once. The V end lost 5 bases, the J end lost 7 bases, and 15 bases lay between the germline ends. The CDR3 runs 15 residues. Germline lookup yields CDR1 SGHVS and CDR2 FQNEAQ.

The sequence came from a woman in her late teens or twenties who had recovered from COVID-19. Sequenced input: PBMCs or T cells enriched from blood (not recorded which). This chain connects TRBV7-8 to TRBJ1-6, with a possible D match to TRBD1 (5 bases). CDR3: CASSRTTDPNSPLHF. Written as DNA, the CDR3 is TGTGCCAGCAGCCGGACGACAGACCCAAATTCACCCCTCCACTTT.